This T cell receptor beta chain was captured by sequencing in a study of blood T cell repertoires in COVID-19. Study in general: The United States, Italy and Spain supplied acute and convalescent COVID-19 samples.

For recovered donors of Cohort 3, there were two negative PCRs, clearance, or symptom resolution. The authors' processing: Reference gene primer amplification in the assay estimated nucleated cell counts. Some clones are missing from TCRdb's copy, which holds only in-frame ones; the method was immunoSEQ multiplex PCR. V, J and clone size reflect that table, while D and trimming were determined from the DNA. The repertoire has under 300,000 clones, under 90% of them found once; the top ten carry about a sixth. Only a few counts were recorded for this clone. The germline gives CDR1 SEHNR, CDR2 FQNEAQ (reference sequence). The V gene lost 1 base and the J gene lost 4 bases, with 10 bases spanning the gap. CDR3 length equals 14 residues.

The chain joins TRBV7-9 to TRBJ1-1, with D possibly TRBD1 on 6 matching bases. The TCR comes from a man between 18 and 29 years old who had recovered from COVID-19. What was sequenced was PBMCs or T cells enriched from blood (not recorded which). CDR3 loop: CASSLEGGGTEAFF. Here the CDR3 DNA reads TGTGCCAGCAGCTTAGAAGGGGGTGGCACTGAAGCTTTCTTT.